This T cell receptor beta chain was sequenced in a study of T cells in Graves' hyperthyroidism and ophthalmopathy. Study conclusions and caveats: Model predictions of ophthalmopathy came a median 6.5 months before onset.

The germline CDR1 and CDR2 sequences are KGHDR and SFDVKD. The CDR3 spans 15 residues. Trimming cost V 3 bases and J 3 bases; bases outside gene matches: 6. This clonotype was counted many times. What it binds is not known. Across 18 months, stable Graves' hyperthyroidism was marked by no progression to ophthalmopathy. RNA transcripts provided the source from which TCR beta CDR3 regions were amplified. Carried out on the TCR CDR3, a first-round RT-PCR used the HTBI primer set. TCRdb independently ran MiXCR on the multiplex PCR reads; one entry per CDR3 protein. Among about 360,000 distinct CDR3 sequences, 13% were seen once, and the ten largest hold 9.2%.

The TCR sequence derives from a woman between 18 and 29 years old with Graves' hyperthyroidism. The genes are TRBV24-1 and TRBJ1-2, with TRBD1 matching 7 bases. Material for sequencing was blood. The CDR3 region has the DNA TGTGCCACCAGTGATCCCTCAGGGGGAGACTATGGCTACACCTTC. This codes for CATSDPSGGDYGYTF.